The clone carrying this T cell receptor (beta chain) was seen only a few times. As yet, its antigen is unknown. The sample originates from a study of CD8 T cells in ankylosing spondylitis. Quantitative 5'-RACE with molecular barcodes was used to make the TCR beta libraries. TCRdb processed the 5' RACE reads anew with MiXCR; each CDR3 protein has one entry. Seen here are 300,000 to 350,000 distinct CDR3 sequences, about 15% observed once, and the top ten hold 0.95% to 1.4%. General study results and limits: Peripheral blood held disease-linked clones only at relatively low frequency, and these were CD8+.

This TCR was sampled from a male donor with ankylosing spondylitis or in good health (not recorded which). Sequenced material: blood, either unsorted or a sorted T cell fraction (not recorded which).

The CDR3 is CASSFGTRLQETQYF. DNA of the CDR3: TGTGCCAGCAGCTTCGGGACTAGACTTCAAGAGACCCAGTACTTC. The V call is TRBV12-3 or TRBV12-4, the J call TRBJ2-5, with 8 nucleotides matching TRBD2. V gave up 6 bases and J gave up 2 bases; unmatched junction bases: 8. The CDR3 extends over 15 amino acids.